This T cell receptor (beta chain) was captured by sequencing in a study of lymphopenia after photon versus proton radiotherapy. Study findings and constraints: Under photons, naive T cells and diversity fell while effector/memory populations rose. Better survival with proton therapy was suggested as possible, not demonstrated. Post-nadir TCR diversity decline inversely tracked overall survival among those who died. Post-nadir diversity loss with photons came from oligoclonal expansion, particularly CD8+ Temra cells.

CDR3 length equals 13 residues. Trimming shortened V by 7 bases and J by 4 bases, and 12 bases separated the two germline ends. The germline gives CDR1 LGHNT, CDR2 FRNRAP. Libraries were prepared by immunoSEQ multiplex PCR; TCRdb keeps only in-frame clonotypes and omits some of them. Among about 70,000 clones, roughly 92% were seen once, and the ten largest hold over 2%. A single count supports this clone. The target antigen is unknown. J is TRBJ2-3 and V is TRBV12-5; a possible D gene is TRBD2 (5 bases). Material: peripheral blood, obtained from a patient treated with photon-based radiotherapy. The receptor comes from a woman between 35 and 50 years old with cholangiocarcinoma. The CDR3 sequence: CASDLAGADTQYF. CDR3 bases: TGTGCTAGTGACCTGGCGGGCGCAGATACGCAGTATTTT.